This section outlines one T cell receptor (beta chain) sequence together with its context. Antigen: not known. These data are taken from a study of cytomegalovirus exposure and HLA in healthy donors. Study-wide results and limits: Altogether, around 160 TCR beta chains were recorded as cytomegalovirus-associated. A later analysis by the authors found several of the most significant clusters apparently linked to common viral pathogens. Versus the approximately 720-donor mean, an Asian-associated ancestry cluster reportedly showed fewer N-insertions in a later analysis.

The primer mix had 60 Vbeta and 13 Jbeta primers. Data came from immunoSEQ multiplex PCR; TCRdb stores just in-frame clones and leaves some out. Its listing shows 95,000 to 150,000 clones. Germline-derived CDR1 and CDR2 are LNHDA and SQIVND (reference sequence). The CDR3 runs 15 residues. V was pared by 7 bases and J by 0 bases, with 8 bases of the junction left unmatched. The chain has TRBV19 and TRBJ1-1, with 7 nucleotides matching TRBD1. This TCR derives from a man between 18 and 35 years old in good health and CMV-seronegative. Material for sequencing was PBMCs. CDR3 nucleotide sequence: TGTGCCAGTACCCGAGGGGGCGTGATGAACACTGAAGCTTTCTTT. It is translated as CASTRGGVMNTEAFF. Drawing the rest from reference TRBV19 and TRBJ1-1, the complete variable domain is DGGITQSPKYLFRKEGQNVTLSCEQNLNHDAMYWYRQDPGQGLRLIYYSQIVNDFQKGDIAEGYSVSREKKESFPLTVTSAQKNPTAFYLCASTRGGVMNTEAFFGQGTRLTVV.